The 2 T cell receptor beta chains in this list originate from one sample, sequenced in a study of regulatory T cells in long-lasting Graves disease. The time point denotes: newly diagnosed GD, antithyroid drugs for less than 3 months. Making the TCR library involved RNA that had been extracted from PBMCs. Through Arm-PCR of CDR3 regions and iRepertoire HTBI primers, TCR beta libraries were built. TCRdb fed the multiplex PCR reads into MiXCR, producing one record per CDR3 protein. The table has about half a million distinct CDR3 sequences, about 12% seen once. These sequences were also reported in another study, on T cells in Graves' hyperthyroidism and ophthalmopathy.

The sample consisted of peripheral blood mononuclear cells (PBMCs), taken at new diagnosis, from a patient treated with antithyroid drugs. The source of these receptors is a woman between 25 and 40 years old with Graves disease.

This chain links TRBV5-1 with TRBJ1-2, with 12 bases matching TRBD1. Germline V gene lookup returns CDR1 SGHRS and CDR2 YFSETQ. Trimming took 0 bases from V and 4 from J; bases not matched to a gene: 4. This CDR3 spans 16 amino acids. DNA of the CDR3: TGCGCCAGCAGCTTGGATCCGGGACAGGGGGCCTATGGCTACACCTTC. It codes for CASSLDPGQGAYGYTF.

In this sample, this clonotype turned up many times. The chain joins TRBV24-1 to TRBJ2-5; TRBD2 matches at 9 bases. The V segment lost 6 bases and the J segment 3 bases; nucleotides outside the gene matches: 4. The length of the CDR3 is 14 residues. CDR1 and CDR2 from the germline V gene are KGHDR and SFDVKD. The CDR3 protein is CATSPGLAKETQYF. As DNA, the CDR3 is TGTGCCACCAGTCCGGGACTAGCCAAAGAGACCCAGTACTTC.